This TCR beta chain appears in the sequencing data of a study of regulatory T cells in long-lasting Graves disease (dated by TCRdb to about 2021). In terms of the full investigation: Persistent Graves' disease was defined as antithyroid drug treatment for over 5 years with persistently positive TSH receptor autoantibodies. A total of approximately 35 samples were covered by TCR sequencing, comprising approximately 13 persistent and around 20 newly diagnosed Graves' disease patients. This study used TCR sequencing and RNA sequencing of peripheral blood to compare persistent Graves' disease patients against newly diagnosed Graves' disease patients. The study was registered as a clinical trial and conducted in China. Persistent Graves' disease patients in the clinical cohort had taken antithyroid drugs for roughly ten years on average.

Receptor libraries were prepared by multiplex PCR. Sequencing took place on an Illumina HiSeq 4000. To build TCR beta libraries, CDR3 regions were amplified by Arm-PCR using iRepertoire HTBI primers. Before sequencing, the PCR products underwent gel purification. As for how the authors treated the data: A total of fewer than 80 TRBV and 14 TRBJ segments were identified across samples and were used for gene usage analysis of CDR3 amino acid clonotypes. COPE and FqMerger were used to merge the filtered high-quality paired reads into contigs. BLAST was used to align contigs to IMGT TRBV, TRBD and TRBJ reference genes, and CDR3 was defined according to IMGT. Any clonotype with a frequency above 0.1% was counted as a highly expanded clone. Repertoire diversity was measured by Shannon entropy, and V-J evenness by the Gini coefficient. Public clonotypes were defined as clonotypes shared by more than one individual. Clones were called with MiXCR by TCRdb after fastp trimmed the public reads at Q25, and only in-frame beta chains were retained. Each CDR3 protein gets just one entry, which takes the most common genes and DNA from the rows behind it. These V and J calls derive from TCRdb rather than the authors' analysis. The table for this sample lists over 450,000 distinct CDR3 sequences; 20% to 25% of them were counted only once. The biggest ten clones account for around 7% of the sample.

General study outcomes and caveats: TRBV28, TRBJ1-2 and TRBJ2-5 were preferentially used in persistent disease, while TRBV20-1 and TRBJ2-1 were favored in newly diagnosed disease. The study examined only peripheral blood because the primary lesion, thyroid tissue, could not be accessed. As a limitation, the authors acknowledged that the small sample size may reduce accuracy. Compared with newly diagnosed patients, persistent Graves' disease patients had lower TCR Shannon entropy and fewer highly expanded clones, which suggests clonal expansion. Persistent patients shared more public clonotypes among themselves (over 2,500) than newly diagnosed patients did (more than 950). Sequencing and analysis were limited to the TCR beta chain.

The CDR3 numbers 17 residues from cysteine through phenylalanine. Only the CDR3 DNA stays, 51 bases, in frame from base 1. Relative to germline, V is missing 3 bases and J is missing 0 bases, with 7 bases of the junction outside any gene match. Taken from the germline V gene, the CDR1 and CDR2 loops are MNHGY and SVAAGI. A note on this clonotype: Its antigen is currently not known. Per-base qualities were not stored, and no clone one base away is much larger.

The sample's time point label, decoded: persistent/refractory GD, antithyroid drugs over 5 years with positive TRAb. RNA was extracted from PBMCs in TRIzol for both TCR sequencing and RNA sequencing. The diagnosis of Graves' disease was made according to American Thyroid Association guidelines. Patients for the study were recruited at an endocrinology department in Xi'an, China. Each patient gave roughly 8.4 milliliters of peripheral blood, collected in an EDTA anticoagulant tube. Ficoll Paque Plus density gradient separation was used to isolate PBMCs, and no further T cell sorting was done. An Agilent 2100 Bioanalyzer and agarose gel were used to check RNA quality, and a NanoDrop 2000 was used to measure RNA concentration.

The rearrangement joined TRBV6-9 to TRBJ1-3, with 8 central nucleotides matching TRBD1. Sequences were derived from peripheral blood mononuclear cells (PBMCs), sampled when the disease was refractory, from a patient treated with antithyroid drugs. The receptor comes from a female donor with Graves disease. The bases are TGTGCCAGCAGTTACTCAGGGGGCGCCGGCTCTGGAAACACCATATATTTT. Its translation reads: CASSYSGGAGSGNTIYF.